This entry lists 32 T cell receptor beta chains sequenced from one sample in a study of blood T cell repertoires in COVID-19. TCRdb's table, derived via immunoSEQ multiplex PCR, lists solely in-frame clones and lacks some. The sample records about 160,000 clones, roughly four fifths being singletons. Sequencing used peripheral blood. The receptors here all came from a man aged 65 to 79 who had recovered from COVID-19.

This clone has only a few counts. V gene TRBV11-2 combines with J gene TRBJ2-3; D uncertain. Trimming left V 4 bases short and J 1 base short, with 15 bases between. Germline V gene lookup returns CDR1 SGHAT and CDR2 FQNNGV. CDR3 length: 16 amino acids. CDR3 region: CASSSTRLPGTDTQYF. The CDR3 coding sequence is TGTGCCAGCAGCTCTACTCGTCTCCCTGGCACAGATACGCAGTATTTT.

This chain links TRBV13 with TRBJ1-2; TRBD1 is a possible D gene (5 bases). This CDR3 is 13 amino acids long. Germline assignment: CDR1 PRHDT and CDR2 FYEKMQ (reference sequence). With 0 bases removed from V and 8 bases from J, the gap between germline ends came to 10 bases. This CDR3 reads CASSLGTVVGYTF. The CDR3 DNA is TGTGCCAGCAGCTTAGGGACAGTCGTCGGCTACACCTTC. Looking up the rest from reference TRBV13 and TRBJ1-2 gives the full variable domain: AAGVIQSPRHLIKEKRETATLKCYPIPRHDTVYWYQQGPGQDPQFLISFYEKMQSDKGSIPDRFSAQQFSDYHSELNMSSLELGDSALYFCASSLGTVVGYTFGSGTRLTVV.

Written as DNA, the CDR3 is TGTGCCAGCAGTTTATCCCTCGGACAGGGGGCCGGCGAGCAGTACTTC. Protein sequence: CASSLSLGQGAGEQYF. This rearrangement joins TRBV28 to TRBJ2-7, with 11 bases identical to TRBD1. Germline CDR1 is MDHEN and CDR2 is SYDVKM. This CDR3 is 16 amino acids long. The J segment lost 6 bases and the V segment lost 1 base, leaving 8 bases of the junction unmatched.

V and J are TRBV27 and TRBJ2-4; unclear D gene. The length of the CDR3 is 12 residues. The V end was cut by 8 bases, the J end by 0 bases, with 5 bases between. In germline, CDR1 is MNHEY, CDR2 SMNVEV (reference sequence). CDR3 sequence (DNA): TGTGCCAGCGGAGAAGCCAAAAACATTCAGTACTTC. Translation: CASGEAKNIQYF.

V and J are TRBV11-3 and TRBJ1-1, with D possibly matching TRBD1 (6 bases). V was shortened by 6 bases and J by 4 bases, with 15 bases between the two germline ends. Germline V gene data show CDR1 as SGHNT and CDR2 as YENEEA. This CDR3 has 14 amino acids. The CDR3 protein is CASRDRQASTEAFF. DNA for the CDR3: TGTGCCAGCAGAGATAGACAGGCTAGCACTGAAGCTTTCTTT. Filled out from reference TRBV11-3 and TRBJ1-1, the complete variable domain reads EAGVVQSPRYKIIEKKQPVAFWCNPISGHNTLYWYLQNLGQGPELLIRYENEEAVDDSQLPKDRFSAERLKGVDSTLKIQPAELGDSAVYLCASRDRQASTEAFFGQGTRLTVV.

This clone was observed a single time. This chain joins TRBV3-1 (or the pseudogene TRBV3-2) and TRBJ2-1; D is ambiguous. V was trimmed by 2 bases and J by 0 bases, leaving 14 bases between them. The CDR3 contains 17 residues. Germline V lookup: CDR1 LGHDT, CDR2 YNNKEL (reference sequence). The CDR3 is CASSQYPQQFSYNEQFF. For the CDR3, the DNA is TGTGCCAGCAGCCAATACCCACAGCAGTTCTCCTACAATGAGCAGTTCTTC.

The J gene is TRBJ2-7, the V gene TRBV7-2, with D perhaps matching TRBD1 (5 bases). Trimming stripped 5 bases from V and 3 bases from J, with 17 bases between. Germline V gene lookup returns CDR1 SGHTA and CDR2 FQGNSA. CDR3 size: 15 residues. The chain's CDR3 is CASSVSALGDYEQYF. CDR3 DNA sequence: TGTGCCAGCAGCGTGAGCGCGCTAGGGGACTACGAGCAGTACTTC.

This chain uses TRBV10-1 with TRBJ2-3, with D maybe TRBD2 (5 bases). This CDR3 has 15 amino acids. CDR1 is WNHNN, CDR2 SYGVQD, per germline (reference sequence). Trimming pared 0 bases from V and 4 bases from J, leaving 11 bases between. The CDR3 coding sequence is TGCGCCAGCAGTGAGTCTATAGCGTTCTCAGATACGCAGTATTTT. This encodes CASSESIAFSDTQYF.

The CDR3 region is CASSLFLGGNTIYF. CDR3 DNA: TGTGCCAGCAGCTTGTTTCTAGGTGGAAACACCATATATTTT. The chain links TRBV5-6 to TRBJ1-3; no clear D gene. The germline V gene has CDR1 SGHDT and CDR2 YYEEEE. The CDR3 sequence is 14 residues long. V was clipped by 1 base and J by 3 bases, with 8 bases between them.

The chain employs TRBV5-4 and TRBJ2-7; D possibly corresponds to TRBD1 (6 bases). V was shortened by 1 base and J by 2 bases, with 13 bases between the two germline ends. The CDR3 extends over 15 amino acids. Germline-derived CDR1 and CDR2 are SGHNT and YYREEE (reference sequence). CDR3 nucleotide sequence: TGTGCCAGCAGCTTGTCCTCTCAGGGGCCCTACGAGCAGTACTTC. This encodes CASSLSSQGPYEQYF.

As for this clone: One end of the junction is discordant with germline, which a read error may explain. The chain combines TRBV7-2 with TRBJ2-1, with TRBD2 matching 9 bases. The CDR3 length is 14 residues. Germline assignment: CDR1 SGHTA and CDR2 FQGNSA. The CDR3 sequence: CASGFQRGDNEQFF. The CDR3, as DNA: TGTGCCAGCGGCTTTCAGCGGGGGGACAATGAGCAGTTCTTC.

CDR3 sequence: CASSLSSISNQPQHF. CDR3 nucleotides: TGTGCCAGCAGTTTAAGTAGTATTAGCAATCAGCCCCAGCATTTT. The gene calls are TRBV28 and TRBJ1-5; D call uncertain. The CDR3 length is 15 residues. CDR1 and CDR2 from the germline V gene are MDHEN and SYDVKM. Deletions cut 2 bases from V and 0 bases from J, with 8 bases between. Using reference TRBV28 and TRBJ1-5 for the parts outside the CDR3, the full variable domain is DVKVTQSSRYLVKRTGEKVFLECVQDMDHENMFWYRQDPGLGLRLIYFSYDVKMKEKGDIPEGYSVSREKKERFSLILESASTNQTSMYLCASSLSSISNQPQHFGDGTRLSIL.

This clone occurred once. The CDR3 DNA follows: TGTGCCAGCAGCGCGACAGGGTACGAGCAGTACTTC. The encoded protein is CASSATGYEQYF. This chain connects TRBV7-2 to TRBJ2-7; TRBD1 matches 7 bases. This CDR3 is 12 amino acids long. Germline CDR1 SGHTA, CDR2 FQGNSA. Germline trimming cut 5 bases from V and 4 bases from J; bases unmatched to any gene: 2.

The CDR3 bases are TGTGCCAGCAGTTCACCTGACAGGCAAGAGACCCAGTACTTC. Its translation: CASSSPDRQETQYF. The gene calls are TRBV28 and TRBJ2-5; D perhaps matches TRBD1 (6 bases). The V end lost 4 bases, the J end lost 2 bases, and 11 bases lay between the germline ends. The germline V gene has CDR1 MDHEN and CDR2 SYDVKM. CDR3 size: 14 residues.

The chain has TRBV3-1 (or the pseudogene TRBV3-2) and TRBJ2-5; 8 bases fit TRBD2. Germline loops: CDR1 LGHDT, CDR2 YNNKEL (reference sequence). This CDR3 has 14 amino acids. Losses at the gene ends were 7 bases for V and 5 bases for J; bases not matched to a gene: 9. CDR3 sequence (DNA): TGTGCCAGCACGAGCGGGAGTAGAGGGGAGACCCAGTACTTC. Protein sequence: CASTSGSRGETQYF.

The chain combines TRBV3-1 (or the pseudogene TRBV3-2) with TRBJ1-5; unclear D gene. In germline, CDR1 is LGHDT, CDR2 YNNKEL (reference sequence). The CDR3 runs to 13 residues. Trimming stripped 0 bases from V and 8 bases from J, with 8 bases between. This CDR3 reads CASSQEGGEPQHF. The CDR3 DNA is TGTGCCAGCAGCCAAGAGGGAGGTGAGCCCCAGCATTTT.

CDR3 nucleotide sequence: TGTGCCAGCACCACGACAGGGTCGGTAGAGACCCAGTACTTC. It yields the protein CASTTTGSVETQYF. The rearrangement joins TRBV5-8 to TRBJ2-5; TRBD1 matches 7 bases. The germline CDR1 and CDR2 sequences are SGHTS and YDEGEE. The junction had 9 bases not matched to a gene; V was cut back by 6 bases and J by 4 bases. CDR3 length: 14 residues.

This clone was seen a few times. The chain carries TRBV7-2 and TRBJ2-1; D is uncertain. This CDR3 has 13 residues. V was trimmed by 1 base and J by 7 bases, leaving 8 bases between them. Germline-derived CDR1 and CDR2 are SGHTA and FQGNSA. The CDR3, as DNA: TGTGCCAGCAGCTTAGATGTGTCGAATGAGCAGTTCTTC. This gives the protein CASSLDVSNEQFF. The full variable domain, with the rest looked up from reference TRBV7-2 and TRBJ2-1, is GAGVSQSPSNKVTEKGKDVELRCDPISGHTALYWYRQSLGQGLEFLIYFQGNSAPDKSGLPSDRFSAERTGGSVSTLTIQRTQQEDSAVYLCASSLDVSNEQFFGPGTRLTVL.

This sequence joins TRBV7-2 and TRBJ1-1; D gene unclear. The V gene's germline CDR1 is SGHTA and CDR2 FQGNSA. The CDR3 is 15 residues long. V gave up 9 bases and J gave up 4 bases, with 21 bases separating them. As DNA, the CDR3 is TGTGCCAGTGCCCGATCACCGGGGTCGGGCACTGAAGCTTTCTTT. Its protein product is CASARSPGSGTEAFF.

The rearrangement joins TRBV5-1 to TRBJ2-1, with TRBD1 matching over 8 bases. Germline-derived CDR1 and CDR2 are SGHRS and YFSETQ. CDR3 length equals 15 residues. V shed 2 bases and J 6 bases; nucleotides not matched to a gene: 7. Here the CDR3 reads CASSLGTGTGNEQFF. For the CDR3, the DNA is TGCGCCAGCAGCTTAGGGACCGGGACAGGCAATGAGCAGTTCTTC. The variable domain in full, with the rest retrieved from reference TRBV5-1 and TRBJ2-1, is KAGVTQTPRYLIKTRGQQVTLSCSPISGHRSVSWYQQTPGQGLQFLFEYFSETQRNKGNFPGRFSGRQFSNSRSEMNVSTLELGDSALYLCASSLGTGTGNEQFFGPGTRLTVL.

The V and J genes are TRBV2 and TRBJ2-3, with 8 bases identical to TRBD2. Germline V CDR1 and CDR2: SNHLY, FYNNEI. The V gene end was trimmed by 6 bases and the J gene end by 0 bases; junction bases not matched to a gene: 2. The CDR3 runs 14 residues. The CDR3 sequence is CASRGTRSTDTQYF. The CDR3 region has the DNA TGTGCCAGCAGGGGGACTAGGAGCACAGATACGCAGTATTTT.

The chain is built from TRBV6-6 and TRBJ2-1; the match to TRBD2 covers 7 bases. The CDR3 runs 17 residues. Germline CDR1 and CDR2: MNHNY and SVGAGI (reference sequence). J was trimmed by 5 bases and V by 5 bases; bases with no gene match: 15. CDR3 coding DNA: TGTGCCAGCAGTCTAACTAGCGCACAGCTAGGCCACAATGAGCAGTTCTTC. As protein: CASSLTSAQLGHNEQFF.

The chain uses TRBV5-6 and TRBJ2-7; unclear D gene. CDR1 SGHDT and CDR2 YYEEEE come from the germline V gene. The CDR3 has 12 amino acids. With 6 bases removed from V and 3 bases from J, the gap between germline ends came to 10 bases. The CDR3, as DNA: TGTGCCAGCACCAAAGGCGGCTACGAGCAGTACTTC. It yields the protein CASTKGGYEQYF.

This sequence joins TRBV5-1 and TRBJ2-1; possible D gene TRBD1, 6 bases. V was cut by 0 bases and J by 6 bases, with 16 bases left in between. Germline CDR1 SGHRS, CDR2 YFSETQ. The CDR3 consists of 16 residues. This chain's CDR3 is CASSLVAGAASNEQFF. CDR3 DNA: TGCGCCAGCAGCTTGGTAGCAGGGGCCGCCAGCAATGAGCAGTTCTTC.

The V and J genes are TRBV3-1 (or the pseudogene TRBV3-2) and TRBJ2-3, with 12 bases matching TRBD2. Germline trimming cut 4 bases from V and 1 base from J; bases unmatched to any gene: 3. The V gene's germline CDR1 is LGHDT and CDR2 YNNKEL (reference sequence). The CDR3 contains 16 residues. CDR3 residues: CASSRRTSGGTDTQYF. CDR3 in DNA: TGTGCCAGCAGCCGAAGGACTAGCGGGGGCACAGATACGCAGTATTTT.

Details on this clone: Germline is not matched at one junction end, which may reflect a read error. The V and J genes are TRBV20-1 and TRBJ2-4; D unclear. There are 11 residues in the CDR3. Germline V gene lookup returns CDR1 DFQATT and CDR2 SNEGSKA (reference sequence). This CDR3 reads CSARDESPWHF. CDR3 bases: TGCAGTGCTAGAGATGAATCCCCGTGGCACTTC.

This clone came up once. The chain has TRBV6-2 or TRBV6-3 and TRBJ2-3; D gene ambiguous. The CDR3 is 15 residues long. Germline lookup yields CDR1 MNHEY and CDR2 SVGEGT. The ends were cut back, 2 bases at V and 0 bases at J, with 9 bases in the middle. The CDR3 loop reads CASSYGDTSTDTQYF. DNA for the CDR3: TGTGCCAGCAGTTACGGCGACACTAGCACAGATACGCAGTATTTT.

This chain connects TRBV19 to TRBJ1-1; 10 nucleotides align to TRBD1. The CDR3 totals 17 residues. After removal of 5 bases from V and 2 bases from J, the junction contained 11 bases not matched to a gene. The V gene's germline CDR1 is LNHDA and CDR2 SQIVND (reference sequence). The CDR3 sequence is CASSLIVRDRGNTEAFF. The CDR3 nucleotides are TGTGCCAGTAGTCTCATAGTTCGGGACAGGGGAAACACTGAAGCTTTCTTT.

The CDR3 protein is CASSENRHNYGYTF. In nucleotides, the CDR3 is TGTGCCAGCAGCGAGAACAGGCATAACTATGGCTACACCTTC. This chain connects TRBV5-4 to TRBJ1-2, with D possibly TRBD1 on 5 matching bases. The CDR3 spans 14 residues. Trimming left V 4 bases short and J 1 base short, with 11 bases between. Germline values: CDR1 SGHNT, CDR2 YYREEE (reference sequence).

The rearrangement joins TRBV4-2 to TRBJ2-3; D is unresolved. The V and J ends lost 0 bases and 12 bases respectively, with 13 bases between them. This CDR3 spans 13 amino acids. Per germline, CDR1 LGHNA and CDR2 YNFKEQ. DNA for the CDR3: TGTGCCAGCAGCCAAGAAGATGAGAGTACTCAGTATTTT. Residues: CASSQEDESTQYF.

The chain couples TRBV19 to TRBJ2-3; possibly TRBD2 for D (5 bases). CDR1 is LNHDA, CDR2 SQIVND, per germline (reference sequence). The CDR3 length is 16 residues. The V gene lost 0 bases and the J gene lost 3 bases, with 13 bases spanning the gap. The CDR3 sequence: CASSIDLSGKTDTQYF. The CDR3, as DNA: TGTGCCAGTAGTATAGATCTATCGGGGAAAACAGATACGCAGTATTTT.

The J gene is TRBJ2-2, the V gene TRBV2; 10 positions agree with TRBD1. With V trimmed by 4 bases and J by 4 bases, 0 bases remained unmatched. Germline CDR1 reads SNHLY; CDR2 reads FYNNEI. The CDR3 has 14 residues. CDR3 sequence reads: CASSGDRGTGELFF. For the CDR3, the DNA is TGTGCCAGCAGTGGGGACAGGGGCACCGGGGAGCTGTTTTTT.